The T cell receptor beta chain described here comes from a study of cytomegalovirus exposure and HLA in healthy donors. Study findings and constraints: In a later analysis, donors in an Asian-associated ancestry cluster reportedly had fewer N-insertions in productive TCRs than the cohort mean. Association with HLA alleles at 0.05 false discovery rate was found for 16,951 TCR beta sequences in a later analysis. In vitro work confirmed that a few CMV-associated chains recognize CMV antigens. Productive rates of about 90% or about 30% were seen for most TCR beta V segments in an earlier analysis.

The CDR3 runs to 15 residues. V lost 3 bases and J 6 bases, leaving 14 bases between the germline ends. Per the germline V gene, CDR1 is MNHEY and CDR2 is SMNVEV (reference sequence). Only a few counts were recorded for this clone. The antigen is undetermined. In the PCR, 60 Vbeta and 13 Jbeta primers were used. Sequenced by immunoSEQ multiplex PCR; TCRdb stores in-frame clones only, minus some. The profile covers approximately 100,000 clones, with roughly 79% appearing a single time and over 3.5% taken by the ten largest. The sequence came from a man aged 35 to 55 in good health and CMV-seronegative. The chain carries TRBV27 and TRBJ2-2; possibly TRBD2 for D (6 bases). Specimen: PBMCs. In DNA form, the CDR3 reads TGTGCCAGCAGTTTGGAGGGGAGGAATCCCGGGGAGCTGTTTTTT. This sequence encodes CASSLEGRNPGELFF.